This TCR beta chain was identified in a study of blood T cell repertoires in COVID-19. As for the study in general: Acute-phase and convalescent COVID-19 samples originated in the United States, Italy and Spain. T cells, B-cell-depleted T cells, or PBMCs supplied cDNA or gDNA.

In the authors' workflow: Reference gene primer amplification gave nucleated cell count estimates. Libraries were prepared by immunoSEQ multiplex PCR; TCRdb keeps only in-frame clonotypes and omits some of them. That table gives V, J and clone size, and the DNA gave D and trimming. The table includes about 210,000 clones, approximately 87% detected once. This clone turned up a few times. Germline CDR1 reads PRHDT; CDR2 reads FYEKMQ (reference sequence). Losses at the gene ends were 2 bases for V and 5 bases for J; bases not matched to a gene: 15. The CDR3 consists of 20 residues. The receptor's source is a man aged 55 to 70 who had recovered from COVID-19. The chain has TRBV13 and TRBJ2-1, with TRBD2 matching over 13 bases. Sequenced sample: peripheral blood. The CDR3 coding sequence is TGTGCCAGCAGCTTATACCGTAGAACTAGCGGGAGGGCCGGAAACAATGAGCAGTTCTTC. It is translated as CASSLYRRTSGRAGNNEQFF.